A selection of T cell receptor beta chains follows, all from one sample in a study of T cells in Graves' hyperthyroidism and ophthalmopathy. TCRdb recomputed calls from the multiplex PCR reads with MiXCR, one row per CDR3 protein. This repertoire shows 330,000 or so distinct CDR3 sequences, 15% to 20% found once; its top ten account for roughly a sixth. Sequenced: blood. The receptors were sampled from a woman between 35 and 50 years old with Graves' ophthalmopathy. The CDR3 runs from the conserved cysteine through the conserved F or W. Each record gives: D gene, clone size, J gene, V gene, CDR3 DNA, CDR3 protein. D genes are given only for firm matches. Clone size is not always given. Where it is, it says once, few, many or a class for expanded clones.

NA few TRBJ1-5 TRBV6-1 TGTGCCAGCAGTGAATGGACAGCTTCCAATCAGCCCCAGCATTTT CASSEWTASNQPQHF
NA many TRBJ1-6 TRBV5-1 TGCGCCAGCAGCCCAGAATATAATTCACCCCTCCACTTT CASSPEYNSPLHF
NA many TRBJ1-1 TRBV6-2/TRBV6-3 TGTGCCAGCAGACGGGCGGGCGCTAAAGGCCTGAACACTGAAGCTTTCTTT CASRRAGAKGLNTEAFF
NA NA TRBJ2-7 TRBV19 TGTGCCAGTACCGATCACCGGGACAACTACGAGCAGTACTTC CASTDHRDNYEQYF
TRBD2 few TRBJ2-5 TRBV20-1 TGCAGTGCTAGGGCGGGGGAAGAGACCCAGTACTTC CSARAGEETQYF
NA many TRBJ1-5 TRBV12-3/TRBV12-4 TGTGCCAGCAGTCCCGGGAGGAGAGGGAAGGCCCAGCATTTT CASSPGRRGKAQHF
TRBD1 NA TRBJ2-7 TRBV20-1 TGCAGTGCTAGTAAGGGGGCGGATTACGAGCAGTACTTC CSASKGADYEQYF
NA many TRBJ2-6 TRBV7-2 TGTGCCAGCAGAGTAGCAGGGTACTCTGGGGCCAACGTCCTGACTTTC CASRVAGYSGANVLTF
NA once TRBJ1-2 TRBV5-1 TGCGCCAGCAGCTCAAGTCCAGGGGTGGGCTACACCTTC CASSSSPGVGYTF
NA NA TRBJ2-7 TRBV11-2 TGTGCCAGCAGCTTAGGTCTGCTGGTTTACGAGCAGTACTTC CASSLGLLVYEQYF
NA many TRBJ1-5 TRBV19 TGTGCCAGCTCCGGGACTTTCTATCAGCCCCAGCATTTT CASSGTFYQPQHF
NA many TRBJ1-2 TRBV12-3/TRBV12-4 TGTGCCAGCACCACTGGTCTGGGGGGCTACACCTTC CASTTGLGGYTF
NA many TRBJ2-4 TRBV5-6 TGTGCCAGCAGCTCCCCCCCAACCAAAAACATTCAGTACTTC CASSSPPTKNIQYF
TRBD2 NA TRBJ2-7 TRBV11-2 TGTGCCAGCAAAATGGAGCGGGACCTCTACGAGCAGTACTTC CASKMERDLYEQYF
NA many TRBJ1-1 TRBV29-1 TGCAGCGGGGACATGAACACTGAAGCTTTCTTT CSGDMNTEAFF
NA many TRBJ1-3 TRBV10-3 TGTGCCATCAGTGAAGGGGCGTCTGGAAACACCATATATTTT CAISEGASGNTIYF
NA many TRBJ1-1 TRBV9 TGTGCCAGCAGCGTAGCTGGGGGGGGAGCTTTCTTT CASSVAGGGAFF
NA NA TRBJ1-2 TRBV6-1 TGTGCCAGCAGGCCGACATTAAACTATGGCTACACCTTC CASRPTLNYGYTF
TRBD2 NA TRBJ2-5 TRBV28 TGTGCCAGCCAACCCGGGGGGGCCCAAGAGACCCAGTACTTC CASQPGGAQETQYF
TRBD1 many TRBJ2-7 TRBV11-2 TGTGCCAGCAGCGTCACGGGGACAGGCGCCTACGAGCAGTACTTC CASSVTGTGAYEQYF
NA many TRBJ1-1 TRBV5-1 TGCGCCAGCAGCTTGAACTCGCTCGTCGTTGCTGAAGCTTTCTTT CASSLNSLVVAEAFF
TRBD1 few TRBJ2-7 TRBV5-5 TGTGCCAGCAGCTCCTGGGTGACAGGGATGGACGAGCAGTACTTC CASSSWVTGMDEQYF
TRBD1 many TRBJ2-7 TRBV27 TGTGCCAGATCAGGACAGGGCGGTTACGAGCAGTACTTC CARSGQGGYEQYF
NA few TRBJ2-2 TRBV2 TGTGCCAGCAGTGAAGGGGAAGGAACGAACACCGGGGAGCTGTTTTTT CASSEGEGTNTGELFF
NA NA TRBJ2-3 TRBV5-1 TGCGCCAGCAACTTGGAGAACAATTGGGGAGATACGCAGTATTTT CASNLENNWGDTQYF
NA many TRBJ2-5 TRBV20-1 TGCAGTGCTAGACTGCCGGATTGGTACCAAGAGACCCAGTACTTC CSARLPDWYQETQYF
TRBD1 many TRBJ2-7 TRBV25-1 TGTGCCAGCAGTGAATGGTTTAGTGAGGACAGGTATTACGAGCAGTACTTC CASSEWFSEDRYYEQYF
NA many TRBJ2-7 TRBV6-5 TGTGCCAGCAGTCTCGGGACACTTTACGAGCAGTACTTC CASSLGTLYEQYF
TRBD1 many TRBJ1-5 TRBV24-1 TGTGCCACCAGTGGGGGACAGGGTCCTCATCAGCCCCAGCATTTT CATSGGQGPHQPQHF
TRBD2 many TRBJ2-5 TRBV7-2 TGTGCCAGCGGCACTAGCGGACCCCGGACCCAGTACTTC CASGTSGPRTQYF
TRBD2 many TRBJ2-3 TRBV11-1 TGTGCCAGCAGCTTTTCACTAGCGGACACAGATACGCAGTATTTT CASSFSLADTDTQYF
NA many TRBJ2-5 TRBV27 TGTGCCAGCAGTTTAGGACGGGGTTATGAGACCCAGTACTTC CASSLGRGYETQYF
NA NA TRBJ1-5 TRBV6-9 TGTGCCAGCAGTGAAGGGGGATGGTTCGTTAGCAATCAGCCCCAGCGTTTT CASSEGGWFVSNQPQRF
NA many TRBJ1-5 TRBV19 TGTGCCAGTAGTATTTATGGGGGTAGCAATCAGCCCCAGCATTTT CASSIYGGSNQPQHF
NA many TRBJ1-5 TRBV18 TGTGCCAGCTCACCACGGGGCCAGAGCAATCAGCCCCAGCATTTT CASSPRGQSNQPQHF
TRBD2 few TRBJ2-3 TRBV30 TGTGCCTGGAGTGGCGGGGGGGTCCTCACAGATACGCAGTATTTT CAWSGGGVLTDTQYF
NA few TRBJ2-2 TRBV11-1 TGTGCCAGCAGCCTACTAGGGGGGTCGAACACCGGGGAGCTGTTTTTT CASSLLGGSNTGELFF
NA many TRBJ1-2 TRBV27 TGTGCCAGCAGTCACACCCCCCAGACAGGACGAACCTATGGCTACACCTTC CASSHTPQTGRTYGYTF
NA many TRBJ1-1 TRBV5-1 TGCGCCAGCCAGGACGACCGGGTCATGAACACTGAAGCTTTCTTT CASQDDRVMNTEAFF
NA many TRBJ2-7 TRBV6-2/TRBV6-3 TGTGCCAGCAGCCTCAGAAACGAGCAGTACTTC CASSLRNEQYF
NA many TRBJ1-2 TRBV6-5 TGTGCCAGCAGGTCAGGGTTGCACTATGGCTACACCTTC CASRSGLHYGYTF
NA many TRBJ1-1 TRBV5-1 TGCGCCAGCAGCATAGGCGCGAACACTGAAGCTTTCTTT CASSIGANTEAFF
NA many TRBJ2-7 TRBV6-1 TGTGCCAGCAGCCCACCCGGAACTTTCCACTACGAGCAGTACTTC CASSPPGTFHYEQYF
TRBD1 many TRBJ2-7 TRBV6-2/TRBV6-3 TGTGCCAGCACCCGATTTGGACAGGGGGCCTACGAGCAGTACTTC CASTRFGQGAYEQYF
TRBD1 NA TRBJ1-5 TRBV2 TGTGACAGCGGAGACAGGGAGAGGCGCAATCAGCCCCAGCATTTT CDSGDRERRNQPQHF
NA many TRBJ1-2 TRBV11-2 TGTGCCAGCAGCTTCGGACTGGCTTATGGCTACACCTTC CASSFGLAYGYTF
NA NA TRBJ2-7 TRBV6-1 TGTGCCAGCAGTGATCCTTCAGAGGACGAGCAGTACTTC CASSDPSEDEQYF
TRBD2 many TRBJ2-7 TRBV4-1 TGCGCCAGCAGCCAACCCACTAGCGGGAGCTACGAGCAGTACTTC CASSQPTSGSYEQYF
TRBD1 once TRBJ1-1 TRBV27 TGTGCCAGCAAAGAGACAGGGGCGCGAAACACTGAAGCTTTCTTT CASKETGARNTEAFF
NA many TRBJ2-5 TRBV28 TGTGCCAGCAGTTTTCTAGCGAACCAAGAGACCCAGTACTTC CASSFLANQETQYF
NA many TRBJ1-2 TRBV6-1 TGTGCCAGCGGAATTAGGACTGGAGGAGATGGCTACACCTTC CASGIRTGGDGYTF
TRBD1 many TRBJ2-2 TRBV12-3/TRBV12-4 TGTGCCAGCAGTTTACTGACAGGGTTGGGCGGGGAGCTGTTTTTT CASSLLTGLGGELFF
TRBD2 many TRBJ2-7 TRBV20-1 TGCAGTGCAACCGCGGGAGGCTACGAGCAGTACTTC CSATAGGYEQYF
NA many TRBJ1-1 TRBV29-1 TGCAGCGTTGTAAGGCGCTTAACTGAAGCTTTCTTT CSVVRRLTEAFF
NA NA TRBJ1-1 TRBV7-3 TGTGCCAGCAGCCCGGACGGCCTCATGAACACTGAAGCTTTCTTT CASSPDGLMNTEAFF
TRBD2 many TRBJ2-7 TRBV6-9 TGTGCCAGCAGCCGTCCTTTCCTTAGCGGGAGGCGCTCCTACGAGCAGTACTTC CASSRPFLSGRRSYEQYF